This T cell receptor beta chain was sequenced in a study of molecular identifiers for immune sequencing clone quantification. Study-wide findings and caveats: Highly expanded clone sizes could be underestimated through barcode sharing by identical TCR molecules.

For this clonotype: The antigen is unknown.

Researchers sorted naive CD8 T cells as cells that were CD8+CD4-CCR7+CD45RA+. The V and J ends lost 4 bases and 4 bases respectively, with 11 bases between them. The V gene's germline CDR1 is LNHDA and CDR2 SQIVND (reference sequence). This CDR3 is built from 13 residues. The bulk TCR libraries were made with methods described before and with listed TCR primers. Using its own MiXCR run on the PCR reads, TCRdb lists one record per CDR3 protein. The repertoire holds approximately 500,000 distinct CDR3 sequences, 20% to 25% seen once, with under 0.85% in the top ten. This receptor was identified in a human donor in good health. Some libraries in this study had Jurkat cell RNA spiked in. The sequencing sample was made of naive CD8+ T cells from blood, with Jurkat cell RNA spiked in. The subset: FACS-sorted CD8+CD4-CCR7+CD45RA+ naive T cells. The chain recombines TRBV19 with TRBJ2-7; no reliable D call. CDR3 sequence (DNA): TGTGCCAGTAGTACCTTGGTAGTGTACGAGCAGTACTTC. As protein: CASSTLVVYEQYF.